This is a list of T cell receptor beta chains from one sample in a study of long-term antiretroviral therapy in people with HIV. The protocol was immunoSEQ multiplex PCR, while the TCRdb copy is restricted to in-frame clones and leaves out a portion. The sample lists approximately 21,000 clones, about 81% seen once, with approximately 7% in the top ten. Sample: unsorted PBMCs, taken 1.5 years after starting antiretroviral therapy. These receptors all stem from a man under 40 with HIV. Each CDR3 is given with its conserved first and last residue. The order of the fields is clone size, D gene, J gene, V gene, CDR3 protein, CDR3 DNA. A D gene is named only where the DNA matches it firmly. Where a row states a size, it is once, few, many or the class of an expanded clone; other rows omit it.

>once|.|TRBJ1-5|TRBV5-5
CASSPKGTQPQHF
TGTGCCAGCAGCCCCAAGGGGACTCAGCCCCAGCATTTT
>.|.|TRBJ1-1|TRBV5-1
CASSVTGQNTEAFF
TGCGCCAGCAGCGTAACAGGGCAGAACACTGAAGCTTTCTTT
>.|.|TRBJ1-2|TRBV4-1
CASRSREDYGYTF
TGCGCCAGCAGGAGCAGGGAGGACTATGGCTACACCTTC
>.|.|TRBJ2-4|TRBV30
CAWKGPGDIQYF
TGTGCCTGGAAGGGGCCGGGGGACATTCAGTACTTC
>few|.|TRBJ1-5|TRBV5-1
CASSLEQGGQPQHF
TGCGCCAGCAGCTTGGAGCAGGGAGGGCAGCCCCAGCATTTT
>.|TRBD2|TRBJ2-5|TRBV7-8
CASGPWAGGSETQYF
TGTGCCAGCGGACCGTGGGCGGGAGGCTCGGAGACCCAGTACTTC
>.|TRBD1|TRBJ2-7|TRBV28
CASSRDRGSYEQYF
TGTGCCAGCAGTCGGGACAGGGGTTCCTACGAGCAGTACTTC
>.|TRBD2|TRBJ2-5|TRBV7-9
CASSPRLAVNLQETQYF
TGTGCCAGCAGCCCCCGACTAGCGGTAAACTTACAAGAGACCCAGTACTTC
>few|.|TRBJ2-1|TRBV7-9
CASSLGALGSYNEQFF
TGTGCCAGCAGCTTAGGGGCCCTTGGCTCCTACAATGAGCAGTTCTTC
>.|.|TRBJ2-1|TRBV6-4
CASSDDSIGDEQFF
TGTGCCAGCAGTGACGACTCCATCGGGGATGAGCAGTTCTTC